These 27 T cell receptor beta chains share one sample of origin, sequenced in a study of identical twins. TCRdb called the 5' RACE reads again in MiXCR, with one record for every CDR3 protein. Of roughly 480,000 distinct CDR3 sequences listed, 20% to 25% are singletons. A further study also used this sample, focusing on T cells expressing NK-cell markers.

Sequenced input: CD4+ T cells sorted from blood. Source of these receptors: a woman under 30 in good health.

This clonotype was seen repeatedly, ten times or more. This chain joins TRBV5-1 and TRBJ1-1; D gene unclear. The CDR3 is 13 residues long. Trimming shortened V by 0 bases and J by 4 bases, and 7 bases separated the two germline ends. The germline CDR1 and CDR2 sequences are SGHRS and YFSETQ. The CDR3 loop is CASSLVAGTEAFF. CDR3 nucleotide sequence: TGCGCCAGCAGCTTGGTTGCGGGCACTGAAGCTTTCTTT.

The rearrangement uses TRBV3-1 and TRBJ2-1; TRBD2 might be the D (5 bases). Trimming removed 8 bases at V and 6 bases at J, with 14 bases between. The CDR3 contains 13 residues. The germline V gene encodes CDR1 LGHDT and CDR2 YNNKEL (reference sequence). The CDR3: CASGLRATNEQFF. The DNA of the CDR3 is TGTGCCAGCGGCTTGAGGGCAACCAATGAGCAGTTCTTC.

This clonotype was seen only a few times. The chain is built from TRBV6-2 or TRBV6-3 and TRBJ1-5, with no clear D. V gave up 8 bases and J gave up 10 bases, with 15 bases separating them. Germline V gene sequence: CDR1 MNHEY, CDR2 SVGEGT. This CDR3 region has 12 residues. The CDR3: CASGHVQRPQHF. The CDR3 nucleotides read TGTGCCAGCGGCCACGTCCAGAGACCCCAGCATTTT.

This clonotype was seen a handful of times. V is TRBV7-9 and J is TRBJ2-7; D may be TRBD1 (6 bases). The length of the CDR3 is 17 residues. Germline CDR1 reads SEHNR; CDR2 reads FQNEAQ (reference sequence). V was shortened by 4 bases and J by 2 bases, with 21 bases between the two germline ends. The CDR3 spells CASSWVWGHSQTYEQYF. In DNA form, the CDR3 reads TGTGCCAGCAGCTGGGTGTGGGGGCACAGTCAGACCTACGAGCAGTACTTC.

This clonotype was picked up a small number of times. The chain employs TRBV12-3 or TRBV12-4 and TRBJ1-4; the D gene is possibly TRBD1 (5 bases). The CDR3 spans 14 residues. Deletions cut 6 bases from V and 7 bases from J, with 15 bases between. Here the CDR3 DNA reads TGTGCCAGCAGGCGAGCGGGGCATTTTGAAAAACTGTTTTTT. Its protein product is CASRRAGHFEKLFF.

The rearrangement joins TRBV29-1 to TRBJ2-7; D ambiguous. The CDR3 spans 14 residues. Germline V lookup: CDR1 SQVTM, CDR2 ANQGSEA. The V and J ends lost 7 bases and 1 base respectively, with 17 bases between them. The CDR3 region has the DNA TGCAGCGGCTCACCGGGTTTAGGGTCCTACGAGCAGTACTTC. Its translation is CSGSPGLGSYEQYF.

CDR3 sequence reads: CSALGSGANVLTF. The CDR3 DNA is TGCAGTGCCCTGGGGTCTGGGGCCAACGTCCTGACTTTC. This chain joins TRBV20-1 and TRBJ2-6; no clear D gene. The germline V and J ends were trimmed by 6 bases and 1 base, with 7 bases remaining between them. This CDR3 has 13 residues. The V gene's germline CDR1 is DFQATT and CDR2 SNEGSKA (reference sequence).

The chain uses TRBV11-3 and TRBJ2-2, with D hard to call. From germline, CDR1 is SGHNT and CDR2 YENEEA. CDR3 size: 14 residues. Trimming cost V 8 bases and J 2 bases, with 12 bases left between them. CDR3 sequence: CASAGWNNTGELFF. CDR3 sequence (DNA): TGTGCCAGCGCCGGATGGAACAACACCGGGGAGCTGTTTTTT.

There are a few counts of this clonotype. The chain carries TRBV7-9 and TRBJ1-1, with no clear D. CDR1 and CDR2 from the germline V gene are SEHNR and FQNEAQ (reference sequence). CDR3 length: 14 amino acids. The V end was cut by 0 bases, the J end by 2 bases, with 7 bases between. DNA of the CDR3: TGTGCCAGCAGCTTAGCGGAGAGTAACACTGAAGCTTTCTTT. Translating it yields CASSLAESNTEAFF.

This clonotype came up once. A clone one base away is much larger, so this may be a read error. This rearrangement joins TRBV7-2 to TRBJ2-1; D is possibly TRBD2 (6 bases). This CDR3 has 15 residues. The germline V gene has CDR1 SGHTA and CDR2 FQGNSA. CDR3 sequence (DNA): TGTGCCAGCAGCCGGGACTTGTACTCCTACAATGAGCAGCTCTTC. Translation: CASSRDLYSYNEQLF.

The chain links TRBV5-6 to TRBJ1-2; D remains ambiguous. V lost 4 bases, J lost 0 bases, and 19 bases lay in between. The CDR3 covers 17 residues. The germline V gene has CDR1 SGHDT and CDR2 YYEEEE. The CDR3 here is CASSRMGWGSANYGYTF. The CDR3 DNA is TGTGCCAGCAGCCGTATGGGTTGGGGATCTGCTAACTATGGCTACACCTTC.

V gene TRBV29-1 combines with J gene TRBJ2-1, with D possibly called TRBD1 or TRBD2 (5 bases each). Between the trimmed V and J ends, which lost 4 bases and 7 bases, there was a span of 11 bases. Germline values: CDR1 SQVTM, CDR2 ANQGSEA. The CDR3 has 12 residues. CDR3 protein: CSVGAWGNEQFF. In DNA form, the CDR3 reads TGCAGCGTTGGCGCCTGGGGGAATGAGCAGTTCTTC.

A few counts support this clonotype. The chain couples TRBV15 to TRBJ2-1; D possibly corresponds to TRBD2 (6 bases). The V end lost 5 bases, the J end lost 8 bases, and 19 bases lay between the germline ends. Germline loops: CDR1 LNHNV, CDR2 YYDKDF (reference sequence). The length of the CDR3 is 15 residues. Written as DNA, the CDR3 is TGTGCCACCAGCCTACGACTAGATGGGTTGTATGAGCAGTTCTTC. Protein product: CATSLRLDGLYEQFF.

The sample holds a few counts of this clonotype. The V call is TRBV6-5, the J call TRBJ1-6, with a tentative D call TRBD1 (6 bases). CDR3 length: 14 amino acids. The germline CDR1 and CDR2 sequences are MNHEY and SVGAGI. V lost 2 bases and J 10 bases, leaving 12 bases between the germline ends. CDR3 in amino acids: CASSYTGFNSPLHF. CDR3 DNA sequence: TGTGCCAGCAGTTACACAGGGTTTAACTCACCCCTCCACTTT.

The chain recombines TRBV15 with TRBJ2-7, with TRBD1 as a possible D gene (6 bases). Germline CDR1 is LNHNV and CDR2 is YYDKDF (reference sequence). The CDR3 consists of 15 residues. Trimming removed 1 base at V and 2 bases at J, with 12 bases between. The CDR3 nucleotides read TGTGCCACCAGCAGAGGGGTATGGACAGCCTACGAGCAGTACTTC. This translates into CATSRGVWTAYEQYF.

This clonotype has more than one count but fewer than ten. The chain is built from TRBV5-1 and TRBJ2-4, with 7 positions matching TRBD2. Unmatched junction bases numbered 7, after V lost 0 bases and J lost 4 bases. This CDR3 spans 16 amino acids. From germline, CDR1 is SGHRS and CDR2 YFSETQ. The CDR3: CASSLAPAGSKNIQYF. As DNA, the CDR3 is TGCGCCAGCAGCTTGGCCCCAGCGGGGTCTAAAAACATTCAGTACTTC.

The genes are TRBV7-9 and TRBJ1-1, with a possible D match to TRBD1 (5 bases). This CDR3 has 13 amino acids. V dropped 5 bases and J dropped 6 bases, with 13 bases sitting between them. Germline V gene lookup returns CDR1 SEHNR and CDR2 FQNEAQ (reference sequence). Here the CDR3 DNA reads TGTGCCAGCAGCACGTGGGGGGGATCTGAAGCTTTCTTT. Translating gives CASSTWGGSEAFF.

This clonotype was seen only a few times. This chain uses TRBV5-1 with TRBJ1-1, with TRBD1 matching over 7 bases. V shed 0 bases and J 4 bases; nucleotides not matched to a gene: 6. This CDR3 comprises 15 residues. The germline CDR1 and CDR2 sequences are SGHRS and YFSETQ. This CDR3 is CASSLEGAGVTEAFF. The CDR3 DNA reads TGCGCCAGCAGCTTGGAGGGGGCTGGGGTCACTGAAGCTTTCTTT.

This sequence joins TRBV30 and TRBJ2-4; D remains unclear. V shed 1 base and J shed 3 bases, with 13 bases lying between them. CDR3 length: 15 amino acids. Germline CDR1 is GTSNPN and CDR2 is SVGIG (reference sequence). The CDR3 loop reads CAWSEQIMLKNIQYF. Written as DNA, the CDR3 is TGTGCCTGGAGTGAACAGATCATGCTCAAAAACATTCAGTACTTC.

The V call is TRBV12-3 or TRBV12-4, the J call TRBJ2-1; 8 bases are a match to TRBD2. After removal of 5 bases from V and 5 bases from J, the junction contained 8 bases not matched to a gene. The CDR3 has 15 residues. CDR3 sequence (DNA): TGTGCCAGCAGTCGAAGCGGGAGCAGGCACAATGAGCAGTTCTTC. Its translation is CASSRSGSRHNEQFF.

This rearrangement joins TRBV7-2 to TRBJ2-5; D is uncertain. CDR3 length: 13 amino acids. Trimming took off 4 bases at V and 0 bases at J, with 6 bases between the two ends. The germline V gene has CDR1 SGHTA and CDR2 FQGNSA. Written as DNA, the CDR3 is TGTGCCAGCAGCTGGGATAACCAAGAGACCCAGTACTTC. Protein product: CASSWDNQETQYF.

The chain combines TRBV2 with TRBJ2-3, with 7 bases matching TRBD2. Trimming removed 10 bases from V and 1 base from J; junction bases left unmatched: 23. This CDR3 comprises 19 residues. The germline gives CDR1 SNHLY, CDR2 FYNNEI. DNA of the CDR3: TGTGCCATCAAGTTCCGTTCGGGACTACACTTCCCTCGCACAGATACGCAGTATTTT. Protein product: CAIKFRSGLHFPRTDTQYF.

This clonotype was seen a few times. The rearrangement links TRBV30 to TRBJ1-1; D may be TRBD1 (5 bases). The CDR3 runs 13 residues. V was shortened by 8 bases and J by 2 bases, with 15 bases between the two germline ends. Looked up from germline, CDR1 is GTSNPN and CDR2 is SVGIG (reference sequence). CDR3 residues: CAIASGLNTEAFF. CDR3 nucleotide sequence: TGTGCCATAGCCTCGGGACTTAACACTGAAGCTTTCTTT.

This clonotype appeared a few times. Here the CDR3 reads CASSQQPDTQYF. The CDR3 nucleotides are TGTGCCAGCAGCCAACAACCAGATACGCAGTATTTT. The chain combines TRBV3-1 with TRBJ2-3; D is undetermined. The CDR3 contains 12 residues. The germline gives CDR1 LGHDT, CDR2 YNNKEL (reference sequence). V lost 2 bases to trimming and J lost 4 bases, with 4 bases between them.

There are a few counts of this clonotype. J is TRBJ2-3 and V is TRBV7-2; TRBD2 is a possible D gene (6 bases). The CDR3 has 16 residues. V was trimmed by 5 bases and J by 4 bases, leaving 19 bases between them. CDR1 and CDR2 (germline): SGHTA, FQGNSA. CDR3 in DNA: TGTGCCAGCAGCCCCTTCGGAGGGAGCAATGCAGATACGCAGTATTTT. It yields the protein CASSPFGGSNADTQYF.

V is TRBV20-1 and J is TRBJ1-5; no reliable D call. Trimming shortened V by 6 bases and J by 7 bases, and 19 bases separated the two germline ends. In germline, CDR1 is DFQATT, CDR2 SNEGSKA (reference sequence). The CDR3 contains 14 residues. The CDR3 DNA is TGCAGTGCCTCGCGGGAAGGGCCCAAGCAGCCCCAGCATTTT. This gives the protein CSASREGPKQPQHF.

The chain couples TRBV20-1 to TRBJ2-7, with 11 bases identical to TRBD2. J lost 1 base, V lost 5 bases, and 4 bases had no gene match. Germline V gene sequence: CDR1 DFQATT, CDR2 SNEGSKA (reference sequence). This CDR3 is 14 amino acids long. CDR3 region: CSAFRTSGSYEQYF. Written as DNA, the CDR3 is TGCAGTGCTTTTCGGACTAGCGGGTCCTACGAGCAGTACTTC.